The 13 T cell receptor beta chains given below trace back to one sample, sequenced in a study of blood T cells in healthy people across ages. The use of a sample-barcoded 5' primer and a J-beta primer mix characterized a second PCR of roughly 7 to 11 cycles. One entry per CDR3 protein, called by TCRdb with MiXCR from the 5' RACE reads. The profile shows roughly 800,000 distinct CDR3 sequences, more than 45% of them singletons. The sequenced material came from blood. The receptors here all came from a young man in good health.

The chain links TRBV29-1 to TRBJ2-5, with D uncertain. Germline CDR1 and CDR2: SQVTM and ANQGSEA. The CDR3 extends over 11 amino acids. V was cut by 3 bases and J by 2 bases, with 4 bases left in between. Written as DNA, the CDR3 is TGCAGCGTTGACCGACAAGAGACCCAGTACTTC. It codes for CSVDRQETQYF.

This clonotype came up many times. The V and J genes are TRBV6-2 or TRBV6-3 and TRBJ1-2, with a weak D call TRBD1 (5 bases). CDR1 is MNHEY and CDR2 is SVGEGT in the germline V gene. There are 13 residues in the CDR3. Trimming removed 5 bases at V and 6 bases at J, with 13 bases between. The CDR3 nucleotides are TGTGCCAGCAGTCAAGACAGTTTTGATGGCTACACCTTC. Its protein product is CASSQDSFDGYTF.

The V and J genes are TRBV20-1 and TRBJ2-7, with 7 positions matching TRBD2. The CDR3 spans 13 residues. Germline V gene lookup returns CDR1 DFQATT and CDR2 SNEGSKA (reference sequence). The V gene end was trimmed by 6 bases and the J gene end by 1 base; junction bases not matched to a gene: 6. Here the CDR3 DNA reads TGCAGTGCCCCGAGCGGGACTTCCTACGAGCAGTACTTC. Amino acid sequence: CSAPSGTSYEQYF.

Only one count was recorded for this clonotype. The rearrangement joins TRBV30 to TRBJ2-1; 9 positions match TRBD1. Germline V gene data show CDR1 as GTSNPN and CDR2 as SVGIG (reference sequence). The CDR3 has 16 amino acids. V lost 3 bases, J lost 6 bases, and 12 bases stayed unmatched. The CDR3 DNA reads as TGTGCCTGGAGCCACCCCGGACAGGGGAAAGGCAATGAGCAGTTCTTC. Translation: CAWSHPGQGKGNEQFF.

The chain uses TRBV9 and TRBJ2-1; 14 nucleotides agree with TRBD2. The CDR3 is 14 amino acids. V was pared by 0 bases and J by 15 bases, with 5 bases of the junction left unmatched. CDR1 and CDR2 (germline): SGDLS, YYNGEE. CDR3 sequence (DNA): TGTGCCAGCAGCGTAGGTGGGGGACTAGCGGGAGTGTTCTTC. This codes for CASSVGGGLAGVFF.

The chain carries TRBV4-1 and TRBJ1-2; D is unclear. Germline V lookup: CDR1 MGHRA, CDR2 YSYEKL. Trimming stripped 0 bases from V and 12 bases from J, with 14 bases between. CDR3 length equals 13 residues. DNA for the CDR3: TGCGCCAGCAGCCAAGAAGAGCGGACCCTTCACACCTTC. Translation gives CASSQEERTLHTF.

This clonotype has only one observation. The chain joins TRBV4-2 to TRBJ1-2; D remains unclear. The CDR3 extends over 15 amino acids. V lost 4 bases, J lost 4 bases, and 16 bases lay in between. In germline, CDR1 is LGHNA, CDR2 YNFKEQ. CDR3 sequence: CASSPEGFPSYGYTF. CDR3 nucleotide sequence: TGTGCCAGCAGCCCCGAGGGCTTTCCTTCCTATGGCTACACCTTC.

CDR3 region: CASSQMTGLQETQYF. Written as DNA, the CDR3 is TGTGCCAGCAGCCAAATGACTGGGCTACAAGAGACCCAGTACTTC. This chain connects TRBV3-1 to TRBJ2-5, with D hard to call. Germline assignment: CDR1 LGHDT and CDR2 YNNKEL (reference sequence). V was trimmed by 2 bases and J by 2 bases, leaving 12 bases between them. This CDR3 spans 15 amino acids.

V and J are TRBV20-1 and TRBJ2-1, with 8 bases that match TRBD1. Trimming removed 5 bases from V and 10 bases from J; junction bases left unmatched: 19. This CDR3 spans 16 amino acids. Germline CDR1 is DFQATT and CDR2 is SNEGSKA (reference sequence). The CDR3 bases are TGCAGTGCTCCTAATCCCTGGACAGGGCTTATCGACGAGCAGTTCTTC. Translation: CSAPNPWTGLIDEQFF.

The chain combines TRBV7-9 with TRBJ1-5; maybe TRBD1 (5 bases). This CDR3 comprises 15 residues. Germline CDR1 SEHNR, CDR2 FQNEAQ (reference sequence). V lost 4 bases and J 3 bases, leaving 13 bases between the germline ends. CDR3 coding DNA: TGTGCCAGCAGCTCCTTTGGGGCAGACAATCAGCCCCAGCATTTT. Translated, it gives CASSSFGADNQPQHF.

This clonotype came up a few times. The chain employs TRBV30 and TRBJ1-1; tentatively, D is TRBD1 (5 bases). CDR3 length equals 14 residues. Per germline, CDR1 GTSNPN and CDR2 SVGIG (reference sequence). With 2 bases removed from V and 1 base from J, the gap between germline ends came to 11 bases. As DNA, the CDR3 is TGTGCCTGGAGTAAGGGGTCGGGGAACACTGAAGCTTTCTTT. Translating gives CAWSKGSGNTEAFF.

The chain carries TRBV2 and TRBJ2-7; D not resolved. The CDR3 is 11 residues long. Germline CDR1 is SNHLY and CDR2 is FYNNEI. Trimming removed 9 bases from V and 1 base from J, with 7 bases in between. CDR3 in amino acids: CASTESYEQYF. CDR3 bases: TGTGCCAGTACTGAGTCCTACGAGCAGTACTTC.

The chain carries TRBV3-1 and TRBJ1-1; D is ambiguous. The CDR3 is 11 residues long. CDR1 LGHDT and CDR2 YNNKEL come from the germline V gene (reference sequence). Trimming pared 3 bases from V and 12 bases from J, leaving 11 bases between. CDR3 in amino acids: CASSQVCLTFF. For the CDR3, the DNA is TGTGCCAGCAGCCAGGTCTGTTTGACTTTCTTT.